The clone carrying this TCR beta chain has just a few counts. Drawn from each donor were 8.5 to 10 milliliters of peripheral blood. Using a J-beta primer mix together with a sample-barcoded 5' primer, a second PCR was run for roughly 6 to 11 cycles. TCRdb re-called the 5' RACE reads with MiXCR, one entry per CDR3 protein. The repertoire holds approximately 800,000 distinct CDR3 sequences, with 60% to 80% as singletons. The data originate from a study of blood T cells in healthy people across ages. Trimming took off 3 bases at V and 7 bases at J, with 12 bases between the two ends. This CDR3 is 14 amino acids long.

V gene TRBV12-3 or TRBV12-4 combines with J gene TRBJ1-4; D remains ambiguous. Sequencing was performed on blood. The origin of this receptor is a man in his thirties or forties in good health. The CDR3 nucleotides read TGTGCCAGCAGTTTTCTCCAGGCTGGTGAAAAACTGTTTTTT. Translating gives CASSFLQAGEKLFF.